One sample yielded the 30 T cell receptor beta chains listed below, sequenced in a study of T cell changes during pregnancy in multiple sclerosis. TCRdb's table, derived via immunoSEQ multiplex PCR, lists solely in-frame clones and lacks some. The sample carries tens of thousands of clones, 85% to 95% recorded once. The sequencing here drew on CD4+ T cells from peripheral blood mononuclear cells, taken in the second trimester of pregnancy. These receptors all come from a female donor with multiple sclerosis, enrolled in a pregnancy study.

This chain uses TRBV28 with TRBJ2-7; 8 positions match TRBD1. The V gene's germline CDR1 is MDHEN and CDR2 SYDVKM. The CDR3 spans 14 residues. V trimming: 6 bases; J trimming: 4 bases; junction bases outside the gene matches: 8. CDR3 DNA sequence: TGTGCCAGCAGGGCGACAGGGGCTCTGTACGAGCAGTACTTC. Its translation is CASRATGALYEQYF.

The CDR3 region has the DNA TGTGCCAGAGGTACAGGGGGCGATGGGGCCAACGTCCTGACTTTC. It is translated as CARGTGGDGANVLTF. This chain connects TRBV21-1 to TRBJ2-6; TRBD1, the D gene given by the table, was not confirmed from the DNA. TRBV21-1 is labeled a pseudogene. CDR3 size: 15 residues.

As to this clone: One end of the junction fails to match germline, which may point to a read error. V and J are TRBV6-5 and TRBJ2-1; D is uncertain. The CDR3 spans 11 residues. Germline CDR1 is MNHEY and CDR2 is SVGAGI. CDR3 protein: CASRYFGEQFF. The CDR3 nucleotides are TGTGCCAGCAGGTACTTCGGGGAGCAGTTCTTC.

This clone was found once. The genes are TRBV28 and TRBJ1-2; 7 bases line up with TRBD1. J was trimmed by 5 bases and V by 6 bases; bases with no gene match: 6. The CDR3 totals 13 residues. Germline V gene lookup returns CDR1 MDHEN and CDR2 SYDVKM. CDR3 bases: TGTGCCAGCAGACTGGGACAGCATTATGGCTACACCTTC. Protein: CASRLGQHYGYTF.

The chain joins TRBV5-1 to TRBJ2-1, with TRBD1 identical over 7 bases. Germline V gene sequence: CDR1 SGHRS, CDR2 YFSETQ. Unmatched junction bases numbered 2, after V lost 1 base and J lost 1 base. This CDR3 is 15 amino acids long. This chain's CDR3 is CASSLLDRSYNEQFF. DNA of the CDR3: TGCGCCAGCAGCTTGCTGGACAGGTCCTACAATGAGCAGTTCTTC.

The CDR3 sequence is CASSDRGLTGANVLTF. The CDR3 DNA is TGTGCCAGCAGTGACAGGGGGCTTACCGGGGCCAACGTCCTGACTTTC. The V call is TRBV6-1, the J call TRBJ2-6; 8 bases map to TRBD1. CDR1 and CDR2 (germline): MNHNS, SASEGT. Trimming cost V 3 bases and J 4 bases; bases outside gene matches: 5. There are 16 residues in the CDR3.

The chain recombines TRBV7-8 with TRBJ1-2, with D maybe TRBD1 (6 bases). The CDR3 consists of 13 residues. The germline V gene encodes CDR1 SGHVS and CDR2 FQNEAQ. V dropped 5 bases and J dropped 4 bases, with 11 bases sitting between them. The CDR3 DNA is TGTGCCAGCAGCAATGGACAGCTCTATGGCTACACCTTC. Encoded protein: CASSNGQLYGYTF.

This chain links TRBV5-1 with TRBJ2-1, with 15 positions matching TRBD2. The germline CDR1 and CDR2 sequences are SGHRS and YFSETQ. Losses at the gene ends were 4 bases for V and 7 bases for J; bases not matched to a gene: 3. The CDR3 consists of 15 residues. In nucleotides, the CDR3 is TGCGCCAGCAGCAGGGGACTAGCGGGAGGTAATGAGCAGTTCTTC. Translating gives CASSRGLAGGNEQFF. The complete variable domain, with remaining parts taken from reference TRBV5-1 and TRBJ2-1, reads KAGVTQTPRYLIKTRGQQVTLSCSPISGHRSVSWYQQTPGQGLQFLFEYFSETQRNKGNFPGRFSGRQFSNSRSEMNVSTLELGDSALYLCASSRGLAGGNEQFFGPGTRLTVL.

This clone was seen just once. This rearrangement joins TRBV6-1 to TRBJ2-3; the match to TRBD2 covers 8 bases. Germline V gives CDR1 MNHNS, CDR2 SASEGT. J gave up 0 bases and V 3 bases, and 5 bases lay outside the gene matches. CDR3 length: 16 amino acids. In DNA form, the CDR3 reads TGTGCCAGCAGTGACCAACTAGCGGCCAGCACAGATACGCAGTATTTT. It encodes CASSDQLAASTDTQYF.

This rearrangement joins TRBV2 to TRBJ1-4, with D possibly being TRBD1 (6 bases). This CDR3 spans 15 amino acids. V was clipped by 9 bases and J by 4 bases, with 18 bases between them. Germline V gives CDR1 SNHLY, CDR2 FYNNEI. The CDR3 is CASGQQGALNEKLFF. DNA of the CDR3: TGTGCCAGTGGACAGCAAGGGGCCCTTAATGAAAAACTGTTTTTT.

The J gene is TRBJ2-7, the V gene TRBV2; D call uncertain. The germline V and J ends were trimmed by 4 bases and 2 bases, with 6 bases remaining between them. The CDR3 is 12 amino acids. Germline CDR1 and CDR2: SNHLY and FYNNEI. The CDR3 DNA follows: TGTGCCAGCAGTGTACAGACCTACGAGCAGTACTTC. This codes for CASSVQTYEQYF.

CDR3 residues: CAIGKSTYEQYF. In nucleotides, the CDR3 is TGTGCCATCGGTAAGTCCACCTACGAGCAGTACTTC. The gene calls are TRBV10-3 and TRBJ2-7; D unclear. Trimming took 8 bases from V and 2 from J, leaving 10 bases between them. In germline, CDR1 is ENHRY, CDR2 SYGVKD. CDR3 size: 12 residues.

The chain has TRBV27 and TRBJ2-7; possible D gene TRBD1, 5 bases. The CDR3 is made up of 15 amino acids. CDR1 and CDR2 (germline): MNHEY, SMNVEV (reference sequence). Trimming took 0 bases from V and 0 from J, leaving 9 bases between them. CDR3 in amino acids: CASSLSRQGSYEQYF. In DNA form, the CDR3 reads TGTGCCAGCAGTTTATCGCGTCAGGGCTCCTACGAGCAGTACTTC.

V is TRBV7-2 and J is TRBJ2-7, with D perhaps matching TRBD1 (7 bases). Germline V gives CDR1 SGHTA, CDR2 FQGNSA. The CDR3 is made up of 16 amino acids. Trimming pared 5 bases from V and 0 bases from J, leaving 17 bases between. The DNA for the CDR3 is TGTGCCAGCAGCCCCCAGACAGGGAGGAGCTCCTACGAGCAGTACTTC. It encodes CASSPQTGRSSYEQYF.

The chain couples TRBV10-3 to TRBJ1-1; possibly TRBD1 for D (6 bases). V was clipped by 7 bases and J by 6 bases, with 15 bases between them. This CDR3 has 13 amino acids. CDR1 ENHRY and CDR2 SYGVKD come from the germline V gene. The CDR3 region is CAIKRQDSSEAFF. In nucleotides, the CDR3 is TGTGCCATCAAGCGACAGGACTCCTCTGAAGCTTTCTTT.

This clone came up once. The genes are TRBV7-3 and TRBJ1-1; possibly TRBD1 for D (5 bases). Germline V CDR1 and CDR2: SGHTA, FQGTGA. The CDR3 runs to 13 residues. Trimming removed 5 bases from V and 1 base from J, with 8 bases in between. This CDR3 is CASSVRENTEAFF. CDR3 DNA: TGTGCCAGCAGCGTCAGGGAGAACACTGAAGCTTTCTTT.

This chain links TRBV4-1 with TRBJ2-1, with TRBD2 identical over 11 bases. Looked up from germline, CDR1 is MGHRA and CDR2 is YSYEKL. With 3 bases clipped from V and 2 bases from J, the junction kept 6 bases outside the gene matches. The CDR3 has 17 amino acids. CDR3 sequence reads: CASSQFGTSGTYNEQFF. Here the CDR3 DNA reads TGCGCCAGCAGCCAGTTCGGGACTAGCGGAACCTACAATGAGCAGTTCTTC.

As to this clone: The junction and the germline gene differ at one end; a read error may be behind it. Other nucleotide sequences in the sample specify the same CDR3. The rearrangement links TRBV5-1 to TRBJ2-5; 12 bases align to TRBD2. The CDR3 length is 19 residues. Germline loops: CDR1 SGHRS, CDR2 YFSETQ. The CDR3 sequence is CASSLTTSGRVRFGETQYF. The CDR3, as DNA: TGTGCCAGCAGTTTGACGACTAGCGGGAGAGTAAGGTTCGGGGAGACCCAGTACTTC.

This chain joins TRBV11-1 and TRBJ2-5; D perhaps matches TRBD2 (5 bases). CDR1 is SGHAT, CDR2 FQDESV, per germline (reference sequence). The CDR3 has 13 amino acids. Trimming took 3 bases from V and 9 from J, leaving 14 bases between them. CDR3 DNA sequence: TGTGCCAGCAGCTTGTACACGGGGAGAGCCCAGTACTTC. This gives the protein CASSLYTGRAQYF.

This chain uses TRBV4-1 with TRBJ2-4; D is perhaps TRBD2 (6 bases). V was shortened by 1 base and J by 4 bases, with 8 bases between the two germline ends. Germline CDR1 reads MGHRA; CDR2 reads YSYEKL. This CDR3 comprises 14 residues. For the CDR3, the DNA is TGCGCCAGCAGCCAAGTTGGGGGGAAAAACATTCAGTACTTC. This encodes CASSQVGGKNIQYF.

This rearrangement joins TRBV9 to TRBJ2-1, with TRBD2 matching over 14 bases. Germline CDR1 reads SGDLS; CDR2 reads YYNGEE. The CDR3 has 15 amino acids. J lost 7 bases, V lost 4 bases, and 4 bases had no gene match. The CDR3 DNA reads TGTGCCAGCAGCAGAGGGACTAGCGGGAGAAATGAGCAGTTCTTC. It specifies CASSRGTSGRNEQFF. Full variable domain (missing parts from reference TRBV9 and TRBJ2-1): DSGVTQTPKHLITATGQRVTLRCSPRSGDLSVYWYQQSLDQGLQFLIQYYNGEERAKGNILERFSAQQFPDLHSELNLSSLELGDSALYFCASSRGTSGRNEQFFGPGTRLTVL.

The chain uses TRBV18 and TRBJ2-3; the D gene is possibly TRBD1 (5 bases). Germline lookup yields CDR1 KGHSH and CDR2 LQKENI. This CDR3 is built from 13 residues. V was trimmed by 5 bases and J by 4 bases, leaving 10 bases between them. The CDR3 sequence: CASSSGAPDTQYF. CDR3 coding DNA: TGTGCCAGCTCAAGTGGGGCCCCAGATACGCAGTATTTT. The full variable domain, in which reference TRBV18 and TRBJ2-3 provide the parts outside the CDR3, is NAGVMQNPRHLVRRRGQEARLRCSPMKGHSHVYWYRQLPEEGLKFMVYLQKENIIDESGMPKERFSAEFPKEGPSILRIQQVVRGDSAAYFCASSSGAPDTQYFGPGTRLTVL.

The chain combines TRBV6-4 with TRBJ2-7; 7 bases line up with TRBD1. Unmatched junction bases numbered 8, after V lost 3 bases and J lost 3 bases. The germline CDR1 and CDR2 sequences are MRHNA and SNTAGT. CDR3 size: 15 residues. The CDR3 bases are TGTGCCAGCAGTGATGACAGGGCACCCTACTACGAGCAGTACTTC. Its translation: CASSDDRAPYYEQYF.

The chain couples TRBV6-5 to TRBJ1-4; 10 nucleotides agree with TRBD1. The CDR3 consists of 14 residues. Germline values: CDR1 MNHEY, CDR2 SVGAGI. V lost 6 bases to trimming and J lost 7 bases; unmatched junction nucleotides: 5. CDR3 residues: CASRRQGASEKLFF. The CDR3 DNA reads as TGTGCCAGCAGGCGACAGGGGGCGAGTGAAAAACTGTTTTTT.

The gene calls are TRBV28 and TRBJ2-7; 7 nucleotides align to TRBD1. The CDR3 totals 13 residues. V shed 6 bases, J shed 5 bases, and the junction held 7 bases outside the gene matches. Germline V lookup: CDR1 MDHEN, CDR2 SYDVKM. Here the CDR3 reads CASRRDRVDEQYF. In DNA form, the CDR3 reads TGTGCCAGCAGGCGCGACAGGGTAGACGAGCAGTACTTC. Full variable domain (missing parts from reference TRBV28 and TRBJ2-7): DVKVTQSSRYLVKRTGEKVFLECVQDMDHENMFWYRQDPGLGLRLIYFSYDVKMKEKGDIPEGYSVSREKKERFSLILESASTNQTSMYLCASRRDRVDEQYFGPGTRLTVT.

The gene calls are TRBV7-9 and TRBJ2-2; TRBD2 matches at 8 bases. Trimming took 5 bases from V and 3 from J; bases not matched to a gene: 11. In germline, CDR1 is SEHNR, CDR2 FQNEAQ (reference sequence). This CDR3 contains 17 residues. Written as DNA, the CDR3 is TGTGCCAGCAGCCCCTCGGATAGCGGGATGGACACCGGGGAGCTGTTTTTT. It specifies CASSPSDSGMDTGELFF.

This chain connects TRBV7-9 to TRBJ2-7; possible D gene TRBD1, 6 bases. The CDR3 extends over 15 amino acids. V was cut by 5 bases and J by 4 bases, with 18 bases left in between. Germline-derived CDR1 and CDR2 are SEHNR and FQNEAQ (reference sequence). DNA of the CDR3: TGTGCCAGCAGCCCCCGGGACACGGCTTTTTACGAGCAGTACTTC. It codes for CASSPRDTAFYEQYF.

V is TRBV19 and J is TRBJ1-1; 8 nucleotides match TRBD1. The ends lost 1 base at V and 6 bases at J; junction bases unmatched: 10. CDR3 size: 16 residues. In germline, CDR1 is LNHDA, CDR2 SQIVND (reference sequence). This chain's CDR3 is CASSIGQGRIKAEAFF. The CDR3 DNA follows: TGTGCCAGTAGTATAGGACAGGGGAGGATTAAAGCTGAAGCTTTCTTT.

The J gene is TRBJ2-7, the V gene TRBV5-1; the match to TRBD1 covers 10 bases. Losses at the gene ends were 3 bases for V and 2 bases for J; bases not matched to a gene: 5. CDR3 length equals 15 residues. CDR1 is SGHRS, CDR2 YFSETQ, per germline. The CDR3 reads CASSYGTGAAYEQYF. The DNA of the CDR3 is TGCGCCAGCAGCTACGGGACAGGGGCAGCCTACGAGCAGTACTTC.

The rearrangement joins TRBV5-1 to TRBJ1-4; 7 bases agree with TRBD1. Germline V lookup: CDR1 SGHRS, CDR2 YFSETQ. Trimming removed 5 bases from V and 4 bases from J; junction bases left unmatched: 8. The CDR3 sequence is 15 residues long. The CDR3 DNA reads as TGCGCCAGCAGTCGAGAGGGACAGCGTAATGAAAAACTGTTTTTT. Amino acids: CASSREGQRNEKLFF.